The clone carrying this T cell receptor (beta chain) was counted once. Libraries were prepared by immunoSEQ multiplex PCR; TCRdb keeps only in-frame clonotypes and omits some of them. The sample has 25,000 to 35,000 clones; 95% are singletons. This sample stems from a study of T cells in tuberculosis. Study summary: IGRA-negative adolescents, IGRA-positive adolescents with latent tuberculosis and adults with active tuberculosis formed this South African cohort.

V was cut by 8 bases and J by 3 bases, with 17 bases left in between. Germline V lookup: CDR1 LGHNT, CDR2 FRNRAP. The CDR3 runs to 14 residues. The sequence was collected from a donor aged 10 to 29 with latent tuberculosis or without tuberculosis infection. The V call is TRBV12-5, the J call TRBJ2-7; possibly TRBD1 for D (6 bases). Material: PBMCs. The CDR3 loop reads CASSRGRKYYEQYF. The CDR3 DNA follows: TGTGCTAGTTCCAGGGGACGGAAGTACTACGAGCAGTACTTC.